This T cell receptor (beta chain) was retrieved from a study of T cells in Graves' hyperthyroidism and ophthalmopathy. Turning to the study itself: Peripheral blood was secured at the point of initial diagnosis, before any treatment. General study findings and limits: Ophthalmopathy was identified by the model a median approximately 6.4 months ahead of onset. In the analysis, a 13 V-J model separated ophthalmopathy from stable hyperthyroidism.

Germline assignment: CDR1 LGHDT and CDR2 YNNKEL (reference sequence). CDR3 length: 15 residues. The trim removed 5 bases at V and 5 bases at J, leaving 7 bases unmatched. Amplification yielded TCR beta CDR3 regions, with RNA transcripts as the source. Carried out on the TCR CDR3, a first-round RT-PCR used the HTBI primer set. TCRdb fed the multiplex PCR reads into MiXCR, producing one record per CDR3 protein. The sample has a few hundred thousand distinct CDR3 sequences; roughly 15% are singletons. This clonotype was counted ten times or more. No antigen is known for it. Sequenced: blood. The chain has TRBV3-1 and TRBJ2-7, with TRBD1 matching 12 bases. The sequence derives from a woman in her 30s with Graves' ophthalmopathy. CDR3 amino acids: CASSMGQGALNEQYF. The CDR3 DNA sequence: TGTGCCAGCAGCATGGGACAGGGGGCTCTCAACGAGCAGTACTTC.